The 12 T cell receptor beta chains in this list originate from one sample, sequenced in a study of T cell repertoires in ileal Crohn's disease. Libraries were prepared by immunoSEQ multiplex PCR; TCRdb keeps only in-frame clonotypes and omits some of them. The sample has about 8,300 clones; around 80% are singletons. Sequenced sample: ileal tissue. The source of these receptors is an adult with Crohn's disease.

Only a few counts were recorded for this clone. The V call is TRBV4-1, the J call TRBJ2-1; 7 nucleotides line up with TRBD2. Germline-derived CDR1 and CDR2 are MGHRA and YSYEKL. V lost 0 bases, J lost 7 bases, and 3 bases stayed unmatched. The CDR3 covers 14 residues. CDR3 protein: CASSQDRTRNEQFF. CDR3 DNA sequence: TGCGCCAGCAGCCAAGATAGGACTAGGAATGAGCAGTTCTTC.

Here the CDR3 reads CASTGLRGQGYGYTF. CDR3 DNA: TGTGCCAGCACCGGACTCAGGGGGCAAGGTTATGGCTACACCTTC. V is TRBV7-9 and J is TRBJ1-2; 8 bases agree with TRBD1. Trimming cost V 7 bases and J 5 bases; bases outside gene matches: 12. In germline, CDR1 is SEHNR, CDR2 FQNEAQ (reference sequence). CDR3 size: 15 residues.

This chain joins TRBV7-9 and TRBJ2-7; no reliable D call. The V and J ends lost 3 bases and 1 base respectively, with 4 bases between them. The CDR3 is made up of 12 amino acids. Germline loops: CDR1 SEHNR, CDR2 FQNEAQ (reference sequence). Written as DNA, the CDR3 is TGTGCCAGCAGCTTCTCTTCCTACGAGCAGTACTTC. Its translation: CASSFSSYEQYF.

This sequence joins TRBV5-6 and TRBJ2-7; a possible D gene is TRBD1 (5 bases). Between the trimmed V and J ends, which lost 1 base and 2 bases, there was a span of 10 bases. The germline gives CDR1 SGHDT, CDR2 YYEEEE. This CDR3 has 14 residues. CDR3 in DNA: TGTGCCAGCAGCTTGCTCGACAGAACCTACGAGCAGTACTTC. Translation gives CASSLLDRTYEQYF.

The gene calls are TRBV9 and TRBJ2-2; 10 bases are shared with TRBD2. Unmatched junction bases numbered 4, after V lost 4 bases and J lost 1 base. The V gene's germline CDR1 is SGDLS and CDR2 YYNGEE. CDR3 length: 16 residues. In DNA form, the CDR3 reads TGTGCCAGCAGCCCACGGACTAGCGGGAACACCGGGGAGCTGTTTTTT. Its protein product is CASSPRTSGNTGELFF.

The chain has TRBV7-8 and TRBJ1-2; tentatively, D is TRBD1 (5 bases). The CDR3 consists of 12 residues. Germline V lookup: CDR1 SGHVS, CDR2 FQNEAQ. V shed 3 bases and J shed 8 bases, with 10 bases lying between them. The chain's CDR3 is CASSFIRGGYTF. DNA of the CDR3: TGTGCCAGCAGCTTCATAAGGGGCGGCTACACCTTC.

The CDR3 loop is CATRDSRNSNQPQHF. CDR3 DNA: TGTGCCACCCGGGACAGCAGGAATAGCAATCAGCCCCAGCATTTT. The chain combines TRBV2 with TRBJ1-5; 7 nucleotides align to TRBD1. V dropped 10 bases and J dropped 0; count of bases not matched to a gene: 9. Germline CDR1 is SNHLY and CDR2 is FYNNEI. CDR3 length: 15 residues.

The chain carries TRBV27 and TRBJ2-7; TRBD1 is a possible D gene (5 bases). CDR3 size: 15 residues. V lost 3 bases, J lost 2 bases, and 14 bases lay in between. Germline V lookup: CDR1 MNHEY, CDR2 SMNVEV (reference sequence). CDR3 coding DNA: TGTGCCAGCAGTTTTTCCCAGACAGCCGCCTACGAGCAGTACTTC. It specifies CASSFSQTAAYEQYF.

The chain is built from TRBV15 and TRBJ2-3, with D tentatively TRBD2 (7 bases). The CDR3 has 16 amino acids. V dropped 0 bases and J dropped 1 base, with 11 bases sitting between them. The germline CDR1 and CDR2 sequences are LNHNV and YYDKDF (reference sequence). The CDR3 nucleotides read TGTGCCACCAGCAGAGATAGGGGGGGAGGCACAGATACGCAGTATTTT. Translating it yields CATSRDRGGGTDTQYF.

The V call is TRBV6-5, the J call TRBJ1-1; TRBD1 aligns across 9 bases. J lost 3 bases, V lost 6 bases, and 8 bases had no gene match. Germline CDR1 reads MNHEY; CDR2 reads SVGAGI. This CDR3 is built from 15 residues. The CDR3 region is CASRPPGQGHTEAFF. The CDR3 nucleotides read TGTGCCAGCAGGCCTCCGGGACAGGGTCACACTGAAGCTTTCTTT.

This clone is a singleton in its sample. The chain employs TRBV6-5 and TRBJ2-1; possible D gene TRBD1, 6 bases. The length of the CDR3 is 15 residues. Germline-derived CDR1 and CDR2 are MNHEY and SVGAGI. V was cut by 5 bases and J by 3 bases, with 14 bases left in between. CDR3 region: CASSTDRGLYNEQFF. In DNA, the CDR3 is TGTGCCAGCAGTACGGACAGAGGCCTCTACAATGAGCAGTTCTTC.

This clone has only a few counts. The V and J genes are TRBV28 and TRBJ2-5; 8 positions agree with TRBD1. The germline V gene has CDR1 MDHEN and CDR2 SYDVKM. This CDR3 has 15 residues. The trim removed 6 bases at V and 10 bases at J, leaving 16 bases unmatched. CDR3 DNA: TGTGCCAGCAGGCCAAGGACAGGGTTCTATTCCCACCAGTACTTC. This translates into CASRPRTGFYSHQYF.